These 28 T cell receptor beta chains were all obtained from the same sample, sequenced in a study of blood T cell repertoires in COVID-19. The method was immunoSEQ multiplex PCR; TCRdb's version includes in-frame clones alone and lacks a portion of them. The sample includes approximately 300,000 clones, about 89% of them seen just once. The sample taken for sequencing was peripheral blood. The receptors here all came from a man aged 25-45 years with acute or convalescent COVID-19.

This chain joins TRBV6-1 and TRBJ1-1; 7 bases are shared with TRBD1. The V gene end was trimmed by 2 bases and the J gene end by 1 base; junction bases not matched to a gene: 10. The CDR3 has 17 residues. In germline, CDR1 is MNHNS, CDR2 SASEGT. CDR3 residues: CASSERSPGQKNTEAFF. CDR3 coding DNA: TGTGCCAGCAGTGAAAGATCCCCGGGACAGAAGAACACTGAAGCTTTCTTT.

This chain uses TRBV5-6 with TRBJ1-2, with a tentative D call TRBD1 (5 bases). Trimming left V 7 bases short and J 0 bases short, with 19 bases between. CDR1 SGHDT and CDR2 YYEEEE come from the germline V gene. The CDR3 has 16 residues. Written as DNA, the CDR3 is TGTGCCAGCGTCTTTGGGGCAGCAACTACTAACTATGGCTACACCTTC. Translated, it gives CASVFGAATTNYGYTF.

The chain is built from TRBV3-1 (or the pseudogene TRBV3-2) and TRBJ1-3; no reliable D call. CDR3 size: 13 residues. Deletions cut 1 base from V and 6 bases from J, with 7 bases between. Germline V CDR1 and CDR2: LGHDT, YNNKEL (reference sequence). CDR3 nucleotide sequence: TGTGCCAGCAGCCAAGCCCTGTTAAACACCATATATTTT. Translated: CASSQALLNTIYF.

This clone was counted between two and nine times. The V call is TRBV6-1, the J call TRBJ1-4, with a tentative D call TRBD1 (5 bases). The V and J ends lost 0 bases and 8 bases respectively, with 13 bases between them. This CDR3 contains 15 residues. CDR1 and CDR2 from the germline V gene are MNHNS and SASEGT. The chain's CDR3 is CASSEAARAGEKLFF. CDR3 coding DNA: TGTGCCAGCAGTGAAGCTGCCAGGGCTGGGGAAAAACTGTTTTTT.

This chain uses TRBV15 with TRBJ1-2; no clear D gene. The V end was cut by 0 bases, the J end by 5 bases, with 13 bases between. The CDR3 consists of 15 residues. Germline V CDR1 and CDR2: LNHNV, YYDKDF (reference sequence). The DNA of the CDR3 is TGTGCCACCAGCAGAGAAGGCGGTGGAGGTTATGGCTACACCTTC. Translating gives CATSREGGGGYGYTF.

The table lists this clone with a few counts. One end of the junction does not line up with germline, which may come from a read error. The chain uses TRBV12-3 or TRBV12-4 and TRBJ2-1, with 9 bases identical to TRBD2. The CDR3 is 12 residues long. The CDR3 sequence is CASSSHSGSYLF. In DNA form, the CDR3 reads TGTGCCAGCAGCTCCCATAGCGGGAGTTATCTCTTC.

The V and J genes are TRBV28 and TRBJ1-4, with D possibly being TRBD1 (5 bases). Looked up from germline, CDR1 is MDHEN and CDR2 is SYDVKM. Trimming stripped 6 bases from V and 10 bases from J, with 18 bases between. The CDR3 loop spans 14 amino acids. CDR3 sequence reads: CASRPTVGGGKLFF. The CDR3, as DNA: TGTGCCAGCAGACCGACAGTTGGCGGTGGAAAACTGTTTTTT.

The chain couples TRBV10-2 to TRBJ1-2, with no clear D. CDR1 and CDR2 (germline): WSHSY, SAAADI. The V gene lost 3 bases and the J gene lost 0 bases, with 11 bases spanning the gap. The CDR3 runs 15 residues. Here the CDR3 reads CASSDRQPTNYGYTF. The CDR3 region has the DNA TGCGCCAGCAGTGACAGGCAGCCGACTAACTATGGCTACACCTTC.

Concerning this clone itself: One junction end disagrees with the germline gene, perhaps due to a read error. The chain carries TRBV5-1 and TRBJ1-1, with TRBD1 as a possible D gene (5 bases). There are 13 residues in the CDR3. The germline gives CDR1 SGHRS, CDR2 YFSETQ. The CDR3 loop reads CASTSGGTSQRVF. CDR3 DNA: TGCGCCAGCACCTCTGGGGGGACCTCCCAAAGGGTCTTT. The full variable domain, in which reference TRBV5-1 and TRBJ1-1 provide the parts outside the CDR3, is KAGVTQTPRYLIKTRGQQVTLSCSPISGHRSVSWYQQTPGQGLQFLFEYFSETQRNKGNFPGRFSGRQFSNSRSEMNVSTLELGDSALYLCASTSGGTSQRVFGQGTRLTVV.

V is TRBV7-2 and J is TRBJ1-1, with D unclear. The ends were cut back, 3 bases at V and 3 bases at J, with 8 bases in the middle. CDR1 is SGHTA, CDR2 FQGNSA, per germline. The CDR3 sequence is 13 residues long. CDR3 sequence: CASSLSADTEAFF. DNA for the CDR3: TGTGCCAGCAGCTTGAGTGCGGACACTGAAGCTTTCTTT.

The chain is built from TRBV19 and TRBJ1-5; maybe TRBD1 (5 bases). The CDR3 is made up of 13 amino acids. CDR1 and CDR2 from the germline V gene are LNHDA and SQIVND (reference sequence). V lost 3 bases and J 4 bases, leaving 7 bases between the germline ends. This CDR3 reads CASSMEGNQPQHF. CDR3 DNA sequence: TGTGCCAGTAGTATGGAGGGGAATCAGCCCCAGCATTTT. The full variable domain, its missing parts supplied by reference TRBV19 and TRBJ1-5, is DGGITQSPKYLFRKEGQNVTLSCEQNLNHDAMYWYRQDPGQGLRLIYYSQIVNDFQKGDIAEGYSVSREKKESFPLTVTSAQKNPTAFYLCASSMEGNQPQHFGDGTRLSIL.

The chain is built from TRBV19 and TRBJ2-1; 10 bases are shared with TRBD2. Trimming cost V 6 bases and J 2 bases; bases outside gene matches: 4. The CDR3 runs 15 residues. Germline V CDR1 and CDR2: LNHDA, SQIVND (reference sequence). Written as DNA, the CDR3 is TGTGCCAGTAGAAATCTAGCGGGAGCCTACAATGAGCAGTTCTTC. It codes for CASRNLAGAYNEQFF.

The CDR3 DNA sequence: TGTGCCAGTAGCGGGGACCGGGACAGGGGTCAAGAGACCCAGTACTTC. Translating gives CASSGDRDRGQETQYF. The gene calls are TRBV19 and TRBJ2-5; 10 bases agree with TRBD1. J was trimmed by 2 bases and V by 6 bases; bases with no gene match: 9. The CDR3 has 16 residues. Germline CDR1 LNHDA, CDR2 SQIVND (reference sequence).

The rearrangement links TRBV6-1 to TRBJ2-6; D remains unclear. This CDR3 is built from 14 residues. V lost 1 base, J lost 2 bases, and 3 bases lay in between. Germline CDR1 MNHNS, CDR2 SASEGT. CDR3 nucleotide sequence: TGTGCCAGCAGTGAAGGGCCTGGGGCCAACGTCCTGACTTTC. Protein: CASSEGPGANVLTF.

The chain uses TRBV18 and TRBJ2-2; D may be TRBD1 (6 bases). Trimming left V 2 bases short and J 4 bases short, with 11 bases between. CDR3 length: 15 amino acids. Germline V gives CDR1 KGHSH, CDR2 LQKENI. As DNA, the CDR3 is TGTGCCAGCTCACCATTGAAAGGGGGCACCGGGGAGCTGTTTTTT. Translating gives CASSPLKGGTGELFF.

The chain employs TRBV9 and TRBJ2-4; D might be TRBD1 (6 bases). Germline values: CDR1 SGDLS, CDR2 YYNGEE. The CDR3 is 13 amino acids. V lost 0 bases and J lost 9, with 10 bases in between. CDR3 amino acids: CASSVGQGLIQYF. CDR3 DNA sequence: TGTGCCAGCAGCGTAGGGCAGGGGCTCATTCAGTACTTC.

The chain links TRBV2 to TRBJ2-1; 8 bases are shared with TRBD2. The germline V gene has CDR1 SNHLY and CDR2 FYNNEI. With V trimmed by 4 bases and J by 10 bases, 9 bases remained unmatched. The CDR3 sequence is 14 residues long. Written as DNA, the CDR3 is TGTGCCAGCAGTGCCGAACTGCGGGGGGTAGAGCAGTTCTTC. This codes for CASSAELRGVEQFF. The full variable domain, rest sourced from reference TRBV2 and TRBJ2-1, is EPEVTQTPSHQVTQMGQEVILRCVPISNHLYFYWYRQILGQKVEFLVSFYNNEISEKSEIFDDQFSVERPDGSNFTLKIRSTKLEDSAMYFCASSAELRGVEQFFGPGTRLTVL.

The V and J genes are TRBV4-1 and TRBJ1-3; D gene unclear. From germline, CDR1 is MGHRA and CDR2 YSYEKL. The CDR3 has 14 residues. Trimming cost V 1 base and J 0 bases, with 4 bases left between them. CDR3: CASSQVYSGNTIYF. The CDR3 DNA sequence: TGCGCCAGCAGCCAAGTGTACTCTGGAAACACCATATATTTT.

Here the CDR3 DNA reads TGTGCCACCAGCAGATGGCGCCTACTAGCGCGGGAGACCCAGTACTTC. Translated, it gives CATSRWRLLARETQYF. This rearrangement joins TRBV15 to TRBJ2-5; 7 positions agree with TRBD2. After removal of 2 bases from V and 5 bases from J, the junction contained 11 bases not matched to a gene. The CDR3 covers 16 residues. Germline V gene sequence: CDR1 LNHNV, CDR2 YYDKDF (reference sequence).

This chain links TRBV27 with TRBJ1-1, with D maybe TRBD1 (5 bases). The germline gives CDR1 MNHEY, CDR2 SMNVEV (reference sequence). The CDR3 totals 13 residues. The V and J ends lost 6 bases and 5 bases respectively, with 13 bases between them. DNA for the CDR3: TGTGCCAGCAGCTGGGTAAAGGGGACTGAAGCTTTCTTT. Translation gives CASSWVKGTEAFF.

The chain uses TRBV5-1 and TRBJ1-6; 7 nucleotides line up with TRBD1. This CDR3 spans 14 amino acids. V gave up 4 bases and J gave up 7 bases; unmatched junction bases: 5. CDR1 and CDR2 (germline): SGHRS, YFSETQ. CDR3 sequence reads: CASSNRDRNSPLHF. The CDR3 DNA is TGCGCCAGCAGCAACCGGGACAGAAATTCACCCCTCCACTTT.

CDR3 loop: CASSAGTGVNTIYF. CDR3 DNA: TGTGCCAGCAGCGCCGGGACAGGGGTAAACACCATATATTTT. The J gene is TRBJ1-3, the V gene TRBV3-1 (or the pseudogene TRBV3-2); 10 bases map to TRBD1. The CDR3 covers 14 residues. The germline CDR1 and CDR2 sequences are LGHDT and YNNKEL (reference sequence). Trimming cost V 5 bases and J 6 bases; bases outside gene matches: 4.

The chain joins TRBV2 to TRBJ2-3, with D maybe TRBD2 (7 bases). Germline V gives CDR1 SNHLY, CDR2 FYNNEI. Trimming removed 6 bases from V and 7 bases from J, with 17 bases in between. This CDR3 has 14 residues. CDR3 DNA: TGTGCCAGCAGGCCCCAAGGGGGGGGCCATACGCAGTATTTT. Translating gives CASRPQGGGHTQYF.

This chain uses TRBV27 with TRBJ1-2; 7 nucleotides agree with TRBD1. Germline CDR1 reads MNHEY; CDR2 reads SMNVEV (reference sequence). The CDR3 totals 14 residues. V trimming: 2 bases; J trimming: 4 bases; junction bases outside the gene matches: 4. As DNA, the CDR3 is TGTGCCAGCAGTTTAACAGGGGCTGGCTATGGCTACACCTTC. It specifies CASSLTGAGYGYTF.

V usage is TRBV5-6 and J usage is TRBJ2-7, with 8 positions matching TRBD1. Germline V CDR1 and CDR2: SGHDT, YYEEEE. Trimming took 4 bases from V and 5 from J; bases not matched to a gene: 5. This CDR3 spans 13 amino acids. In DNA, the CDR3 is TGTGCCAGCAGCCCCGACAGGGGCCACGAGCAGTACTTC. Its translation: CASSPDRGHEQYF.

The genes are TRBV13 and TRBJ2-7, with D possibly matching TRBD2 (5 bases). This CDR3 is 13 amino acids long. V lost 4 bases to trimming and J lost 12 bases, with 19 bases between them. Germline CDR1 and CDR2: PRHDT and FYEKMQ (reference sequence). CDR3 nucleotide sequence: TGTGCCAGCAGCTCGAATCCGGGAACCGATTCGTACTTC. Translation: CASSSNPGTDSYF.

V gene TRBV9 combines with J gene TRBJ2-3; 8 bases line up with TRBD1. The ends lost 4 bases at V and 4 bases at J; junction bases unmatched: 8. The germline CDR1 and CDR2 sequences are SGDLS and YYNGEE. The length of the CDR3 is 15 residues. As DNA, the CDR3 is TGTGCCAGCAGCTTGACAGGGGTATCGCCAGATACGCAGTATTTT. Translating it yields CASSLTGVSPDTQYF.

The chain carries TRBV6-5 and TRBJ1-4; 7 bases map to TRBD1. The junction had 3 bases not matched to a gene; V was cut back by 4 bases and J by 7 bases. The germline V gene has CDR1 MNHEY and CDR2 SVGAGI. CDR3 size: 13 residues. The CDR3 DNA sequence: TGTGCCAGCAGTTTAGACAGGGTTGAAAAACTGTTTTTT. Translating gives CASSLDRVEKLFF.